The subject of this entry is one T cell receptor beta chain. Its antigen is not known. The data derive from a study of cytomegalovirus exposure and HLA in healthy donors. Between the trimmed V and J ends, which lost 8 bases and 2 bases, there was a span of 18 bases. The germline CDR1 and CDR2 sequences are SNHLY and FYNNEI. CDR3 size: 15 residues. General observations from the study: The study had only CMV serostatus as immune exposure information.

The PCR employed 60 Vbeta primers together with 13 Jbeta primers. Repertoires were generated with immunoSEQ multiplex PCR, while TCRdb's copy carries only in-frame clones and drops some. The sample records about 67,000 clones, around 80% being singletons. The V and J genes are TRBV2 and TRBJ2-5, with D possibly matching TRBD1 (6 bases). The TCR was taken from a man aged 35-49 years in good health and CMV-seronegative. Sequenced: PBMCs. The CDR3 loop is CASSPFRGGQETQYF. DNA for the CDR3: TGTGCCAGCTCTCCGTTCAGGGGCGGTCAAGAGACCCAGTACTTC. Variable domain in full (rest from reference TRBV2 and TRBJ2-5): EPEVTQTPSHQVTQMGQEVILRCVPISNHLYFYWYRQILGQKVEFLVSFYNNEISEKSEIFDDQFSVERPDGSNFTLKIRSTKLEDSAMYFCASSPFRGGQETQYFGPGTRLLVL.